A selection of T cell receptor beta chains follows, all from one sample in a study of T cell responses to AZD1222 COVID-19 vaccine. Produced via immunoSEQ multiplex PCR; TCRdb's table is partial and in-frame only. The repertoire consists of about 72,000 clones, with about nine tenths occurring once and the leading ten covering less than 25%. The material sequenced was peripheral blood, taken on day 0 of AZD1222 vaccination. The receptors here all came from an adult in good health. The CDR3 runs from the conserved cysteine through the conserved F or W. The D gene is left open where the match is weak. Clone size appears in some rows only: once, few, many, or a class for an expanded clone.

CDR3aa: CASSQDRRRSTGELFF
CDR3nt: TGTGCCAGCAGCCAAGATCGTCGACGGTCCACCGGGGAGCTGTTTTTT
abundance: few
v_gene: TRBV4-2
j_gene: TRBJ2-2
len: 16
d_gene: -

CDR3aa: CASSEYKTDTQYF
CDR3nt: TGTGCCAGCAGTGAATACAAGACAGATACGCAGTATTTT
abundance: once
v_gene: TRBV25-1
j_gene: TRBJ2-3
len: 13
d_gene: -

CDR3aa: CASSLEGGRNEQFF
CDR3nt: TGTGCCAGCAGCTTAGAGGGGGGACGCAATGAGCAGTTCTTC
abundance: -
v_gene: TRBV7-8
j_gene: TRBJ2-1
len: 14
d_gene: -

CDR3aa: CASSQVASPWEKLFF
CDR3nt: TGCGCCAGCAGCCAAGTGGCTTCCCCTTGGGAAAAACTGTTTTTT
abundance: -
v_gene: TRBV4-3
j_gene: TRBJ1-4
len: 15
d_gene: -

CDR3aa: CASSTTGVSGNTIYF
CDR3nt: TGCGCCAGCAGCACGACAGGAGTATCTGGAAACACCATATATTTT
abundance: -
v_gene: TRBV5-1
j_gene: TRBJ1-3
len: 15
d_gene: -

CDR3aa: CASSRSSRNTEAFF
CDR3nt: TGTGCCAGCAGTCGATCTTCCCGGAACACTGAAGCTTTCTTT
abundance: -
v_gene: TRBV7-9
j_gene: TRBJ1-1
len: 14
d_gene: -

CDR3aa: CASSLASQADNTGPKNIQYF
CDR3nt: TGCGCCAGCAGCTTGGCCTCCCAAGCGGACAATACCGGCCCCAAAAACATTCAGTACTTC
abundance: few
v_gene: TRBV5-1
j_gene: TRBJ2-4
len: 20
d_gene: -

CDR3aa: CASSPMTQNEQFF
CDR3nt: TGTGCCAGCAGTCCCATGACTCAGAATGAGCAGTTCTTC
abundance: -
v_gene: TRBV12-3/TRBV12-4
j_gene: TRBJ2-1
len: 13
d_gene: -

CDR3aa: CASSPSLTGELFF
CDR3nt: TGTGCCAGCAGTCCTTCTCTTACCGGGGAGCTGTTTTTT
abundance: -
v_gene: TRBV11-3
j_gene: TRBJ2-2
len: 13
d_gene: -

CDR3aa: CASSQDLAGVMRGYTF
CDR3nt: TGCGCCAGCAGCCAAGATTTGGCAGGGGTGATGAGGGGCTACACCTTC
abundance: -
v_gene: TRBV4-3
j_gene: TRBJ1-2
len: 16
d_gene: -

CDR3aa: CASRMEGIQSPLHF
CDR3nt: TGTGCCAGTAGGATGGAGGGAATACAGTCACCCCTCCACTTT
abundance: -
v_gene: TRBV19
j_gene: TRBJ1-6
len: 14
d_gene: -

CDR3aa: CASRGWWGETQYF
CDR3nt: TGTGCCAGCAGGGGGTGGTGGGGAGAGACCCAGTACTTC
abundance: -
v_gene: TRBV11-2
j_gene: TRBJ2-5
len: 13
d_gene: -

CDR3aa: CASSDLAGGPYEQYF
CDR3nt: TGTGCCAGCAGTGATCTAGCGGGGGGGCCCTACGAGCAGTACTTC
abundance: -
v_gene: TRBV6-1
j_gene: TRBJ2-7
len: 15
d_gene: TRBD2

CDR3aa: CASTANPNTEAFF
CDR3nt: TGCGCCTCCACGGCCAATCCGAACACTGAAGCTTTCTTT
abundance: -
v_gene: TRBV10-2
j_gene: TRBJ1-1
len: 13
d_gene: -

CDR3aa: CASSQVFGLDTTGELFF
CDR3nt: TGCGCCAGCAGCCAAGTTTTTGGGCTTGACACAACCGGGGAGCTGTTTTTT
abundance: -
v_gene: TRBV4-1
j_gene: TRBJ2-2
len: 17
d_gene: -

CDR3aa: CASSSAFGYEQYF
CDR3nt: TGTGCCAGCAGCTCTGCTTTCGGCTACGAGCAGTACTTC
abundance: -
v_gene: TRBV7-3
j_gene: TRBJ2-7
len: 13
d_gene: -

CDR3aa: CASSLASAYEQYF
CDR3nt: TGTGCCAGCAGCTTAGCTTCAGCGTACGAGCAGTACTTC
abundance: once
v_gene: TRBV11-3
j_gene: TRBJ2-7
len: 13
d_gene: -

CDR3aa: CACSQGFDQPQHF
CDR3nt: TGTGCCTGTTCTCAGGGTTTCGACCAGCCCCAGCATTTT
abundance: few
v_gene: TRBV30
j_gene: TRBJ1-5
len: 13
d_gene: -

CDR3aa: CASSLPEENTEAFF
CDR3nt: TGCGCCAGCAGCTTGCCGGAAGAGAACACTGAAGCTTTCTTT
abundance: -
v_gene: TRBV5-1
j_gene: TRBJ1-1
len: 14
d_gene: -

CDR3aa: CAWIKGAPKNYGYTF
CDR3nt: TGTGCCTGGATCAAGGGGGCACCCAAGAACTATGGCTACACCTTC
abundance: -
v_gene: TRBV30
j_gene: TRBJ1-2
len: 15
d_gene: TRBD1

CDR3aa: CASSLSPAGAMNTEAFF
CDR3nt: TGCGCCAGCAGCCTCAGTCCGGCAGGGGCAATGAACACTGAAGCTTTCTTT
abundance: -
v_gene: TRBV5-1
j_gene: TRBJ1-1
len: 17
d_gene: -

CDR3aa: CASSEANWDEQFF
CDR3nt: TGTGCCAGCAGTGAAGCCAACTGGGATGAGCAGTTCTTC
abundance: -
v_gene: TRBV2
j_gene: TRBJ2-1
len: 13
d_gene: -

CDR3aa: CASSAAGDSEKLFF
CDR3nt: TGTGCCAGCAGCGCCGCCGGGGACTCTGAAAAACTGTTTTTT
abundance: few
v_gene: TRBV9
j_gene: TRBJ1-4
len: 14
d_gene: -

CDR3aa: CASSLPGSYGYTF
CDR3nt: TGTGCCAGCAGCTTACCAGGCTCATATGGCTACACCTTC
abundance: -
v_gene: TRBV7-2
j_gene: TRBJ1-2
len: 13
d_gene: -

CDR3aa: CASRITGSYGYTF
CDR3nt: TGTGCCAGCAGGATTACAGGGAGTTATGGCTACACCTTC
abundance: -
v_gene: TRBV6-5
j_gene: TRBJ1-2
len: 13
d_gene: -

CDR3aa: CANERGGRGTQYF
CDR3nt: TGTGCCAACGAGCGGGGGGGCCGGGGGACCCAGTACTTC
abundance: -
v_gene: TRBV10-3
j_gene: TRBJ2-5
len: 13
d_gene: TRBD2

CDR3aa: CSVEASGENGYTF
CDR3nt: TGCAGCGTTGAAGCCTCAGGGGAGAATGGCTACACCTTC
abundance: -
v_gene: TRBV29-1
j_gene: TRBJ1-2
len: 13
d_gene: -

CDR3aa: CAIRGDRGSSYEQYF
CDR3nt: TGTGCCATCAGAGGCGACAGGGGGAGCTCCTACGAGCAGTACTTC
abundance: -
v_gene: TRBV10-3
j_gene: TRBJ2-7
len: 15
d_gene: TRBD1

CDR3aa: CASSPQSGQGTDTQYF
CDR3nt: TGTGCCAGCTCACCTCAGAGCGGACAGGGCACAGATACGCAGTATTTT
abundance: -
v_gene: TRBV18
j_gene: TRBJ2-3
len: 16
d_gene: TRBD1

CDR3aa: CASSFSWETYEQYF
CDR3nt: TGCGCCAGCAGCTTTAGTTGGGAGACCTACGAGCAGTACTTC
abundance: -
v_gene: TRBV5-1
j_gene: TRBJ2-7
len: 14
d_gene: -

CDR3aa: CASSYALGETQYF
CDR3nt: TGTGCCAGCAGTTACGCGTTAGGAGAGACCCAGTACTTC
abundance: once
v_gene: TRBV6-2/TRBV6-3
j_gene: TRBJ2-5
len: 13
d_gene: -

CDR3aa: CASSFTMGADNEKLFF
CDR3nt: TGTGCCAGCAGCTTCACCATGGGCGCAGATAATGAAAAACTGTTTTTT
abundance: -
v_gene: TRBV5-8
j_gene: TRBJ1-4
len: 16
d_gene: -

CDR3aa: CASSPRSGGLETQYF
CDR3nt: TGTGCCAGCAGCCCCCGGTCCGGGGGCCTGGAGACCCAGTACTTC
abundance: few
v_gene: TRBV11-3
j_gene: TRBJ2-5
len: 15
d_gene: -

CDR3aa: CTGTSALRGTQYF
CDR3nt: TGCACCGGGACTAGCGCTCTCCGGGGGACGCAGTATTTT
abundance: -
v_gene: TRBV29-1
j_gene: TRBJ2-3
len: 13
d_gene: TRBD2

CDR3aa: CASSEVLGETQYF
CDR3nt: TGTGCCAGCAGTGAGGTCCTTGGGGAGACCCAGTACTTC
abundance: -
v_gene: TRBV6-1
j_gene: TRBJ2-5
len: 13
d_gene: -

CDR3aa: CASSRALTYEQYF
CDR3nt: TGTGCCAGCAGCCGGGCCTTGACCTACGAGCAGTACTTC
abundance: -
v_gene: TRBV12-3/TRBV12-4
j_gene: TRBJ2-7
len: 13
d_gene: -

CDR3aa: CSVLQYNEQFF
CDR3nt: TGCAGCGTTTTACAGTACAATGAGCAGTTCTTC
abundance: -
v_gene: TRBV29-1
j_gene: TRBJ2-1
len: 11
d_gene: -

CDR3aa: CASSLSGNEQFF
CDR3nt: TGTGCCAGCAGCTTATCAGGGAATGAGCAGTTCTTC
abundance: -
v_gene: TRBV7-3
j_gene: TRBJ2-1
len: 12
d_gene: -

CDR3aa: CASSPPIINTEAFF
CDR3nt: TGTGCCAGCTCACCTCCGATAATCAACACTGAAGCTTTCTTT
abundance: once
v_gene: TRBV18
j_gene: TRBJ1-1
len: 14
d_gene: -

CDR3aa: CASSQGTANNEKLFF
CDR3nt: TGCGCCAGCAGCCAAGGGACAGCAAATAATGAAAAACTGTTTTTT
abundance: few
v_gene: TRBV5-1
j_gene: TRBJ1-4
len: 15
d_gene: TRBD1

CDR3aa: CASRRGYTF
CDR3nt: TGTGCCAGCAGGCGGGGCTACACCTTC
abundance: -
v_gene: TRBV11-3
j_gene: TRBJ1-2
len: 9
d_gene: -

CDR3aa: CAWGDRGNQPQHF
CDR3nt: TGTGCCTGGGGGGACAGGGGGAATCAGCCCCAGCATTTT
abundance: -
v_gene: TRBV30
j_gene: TRBJ1-5
len: 13
d_gene: TRBD1

CDR3aa: CASSLVRDLGSNTIYF
CDR3nt: TGTGCCAGCAGCTTAGTTAGGGACCTTGGATCAAACACCATATATTTT
abundance: few
v_gene: TRBV13
j_gene: TRBJ1-3
len: 16
d_gene: -

CDR3aa: CASSWRSGANYNEQFF
CDR3nt: TGTGCCAGCAGCTGGAGGAGCGGGGCCAATTACAATGAGCAGTTCTTC
abundance: -
v_gene: TRBV5-4
j_gene: TRBJ2-1
len: 16
d_gene: TRBD2

CDR3aa: CASSQQLAGVYNEQFF
CDR3nt: TGCGCCAGCAGCCAACAACTAGCGGGGGTTTACAATGAGCAGTTCTTC
abundance: few
v_gene: TRBV4-3
j_gene: TRBJ2-1
len: 16
d_gene: TRBD2

CDR3aa: CASSEPGGQEEKLFF
CDR3nt: TGTGCCAGCAGTGAACCAGGGGGGCAGGAAGAAAAACTGTTTTTT
abundance: -
v_gene: TRBV25-1
j_gene: TRBJ1-4
len: 15
d_gene: TRBD1

CDR3aa: CASSHYRGYVNEQYF
CDR3nt: TGTGCCAGCAGCCACTACAGGGGGTATGTCAACGAGCAGTACTTC
abundance: -
v_gene: TRBV5-6
j_gene: TRBJ2-7
len: 15
d_gene: TRBD1

CDR3aa: CASRLRSATNTGELFF
CDR3nt: TGTGCCAGTAGACTCAGATCGGCAACGAACACCGGGGAGCTGTTTTTT
abundance: -
v_gene: TRBV19
j_gene: TRBJ2-2
len: 16
d_gene: -

CDR3aa: CSASGQSNQPQHF
CDR3nt: TGCAGTGCTAGTGGACAGTCCAATCAGCCCCAGCATTTT
abundance: -
v_gene: TRBV20-1
j_gene: TRBJ1-5
len: 13
d_gene: -

CDR3aa: CASSLVGNYEQYF
CDR3nt: TGTGCCAGCAGCTTAGTAGGGAACTACGAGCAGTACTTC
abundance: -
v_gene: TRBV7-8
j_gene: TRBJ2-7
len: 13
d_gene: -

CDR3aa: CASSLEWSSGGGREQFF
CDR3nt: TGTGCCAGCAGCTTGGAGTGGTCTAGCGGGGGCGGGCGTGAGCAGTTCTTC
abundance: -
v_gene: TRBV5-6
j_gene: TRBJ2-1
len: 17
d_gene: TRBD2